These 21 T cell receptor beta chains were all obtained from the same sample, sequenced in a study of blood T cell repertoires in COVID-19. Here immunoSEQ multiplex PCR was the method, and the copy in TCRdb shows in-frame clones only, minus some. The sample yields tens of thousands of clones, around 77% seen once. Sequencing input: peripheral blood. These receptor sequences come from a human donor in a cohort sampled during active COVID-19.

The V call is TRBV12-3 or TRBV12-4, the J call TRBJ1-4; no clear D gene. The CDR3 is 13 amino acids. V lost 1 base and J lost 8, with 8 bases in between. CDR3 in amino acids: CASSLGGGEKLFF. The CDR3 nucleotides are TGTGCCAGCAGTTTAGGTGGAGGGGAAAAACTGTTTTTT.

The J gene is TRBJ2-7, the V gene TRBV9; 7 bases match TRBD1. After removal of 3 bases from V and 5 bases from J, the junction contained 8 bases not matched to a gene. Germline V gene data show CDR1 as SGDLS and CDR2 as YYNGEE. The CDR3 has 14 amino acids. In nucleotides, the CDR3 is TGTGCCAGCAGCGCCCACAGGGGCAAGGACGAGCAGTACTTC. Translated: CASSAHRGKDEQYF.

The V and J genes are TRBV5-1 and TRBJ2-5; 8 bases are shared with TRBD2. CDR3 length equals 13 residues. CDR1 and CDR2 from the germline V gene are SGHRS and YFSETQ. Germline trimming cut 3 bases from V and 4 bases from J; bases unmatched to any gene: 2. The CDR3 region is CASSSGGSETQYF. The CDR3 coding sequence is TGCGCCAGCAGCTCGGGGGGGTCAGAGACCCAGTACTTC. Full variable domain (rest looked up from reference TRBV5-1 and TRBJ2-5): KAGVTQTPRYLIKTRGQQVTLSCSPISGHRSVSWYQQTPGQGLQFLFEYFSETQRNKGNFPGRFSGRQFSNSRSEMNVSTLELGDSALYLCASSSGGSETQYFGPGTRLLVL.

The CDR3 sequence: CASTLSGSGDYEQYF. In DNA, the CDR3 is TGTGCCAGCACCCTGAGCGGGTCGGGGGACTACGAGCAGTACTTC. The chain links TRBV28 to TRBJ2-7, with D possibly TRBD2 on 6 matching bases. The V gene lost 7 bases and the J gene lost 3 bases, with 19 bases spanning the gap. There are 15 residues in the CDR3. Germline lookup yields CDR1 MDHEN and CDR2 SYDVKM.

This rearrangement joins TRBV6-1 to TRBJ2-7; TRBD2 aligns across 12 bases. This CDR3 is built from 16 residues. Losses at the gene ends were 4 bases for V and 2 bases for J; bases not matched to a gene: 6. Germline loops: CDR1 MNHNS, CDR2 SASEGT. The CDR3 loop is CASSASTSGGTYEQYF. Here the CDR3 DNA reads TGTGCCAGCAGTGCCTCGACTAGCGGGGGAACCTACGAGCAGTACTTC.

The chain employs TRBV15 and TRBJ1-1; D is undetermined. V was pared by 0 bases and J by 7 bases, with 15 bases between. Per germline, CDR1 LNHNV and CDR2 YYDKDF (reference sequence). This CDR3 spans 15 amino acids. CDR3 region: CATSRDRRPEGEAFF. As DNA, the CDR3 is TGTGCCACCAGCAGAGATCGGCGACCGGAGGGTGAAGCTTTCTTT. Variable domain in full (rest from reference TRBV15 and TRBJ1-1): DAMVIQNPRYQVTQFGKPVTLSCSQTLNHNVMYWYQQKSSQAPKLLFHYYDKDFNNEADTPDNFQSRRPNTSFCFLDIRSPGLGDTAMYLCATSRDRRPEGEAFFGQGTRLTVV.

In its sample, this clone was seen many times. This chain connects TRBV30 to TRBJ1-5; D unresolved. The germline gives CDR1 GTSNPN, CDR2 SVGIG (reference sequence). V lost 1 base and J lost 9, with 16 bases in between. CDR3 length equals 14 residues. DNA of the CDR3: TGTGCCTGGAGTGAGACCGGAGTTCCGCTGCCCCAGCATTTT. As protein: CAWSETGVPLPQHF.

This chain links TRBV10-3 with TRBJ2-7; 10 bases align to TRBD1. The CDR3 has 15 residues. Losses at the gene ends were 2 bases for V and 4 bases for J; bases not matched to a gene: 5. Germline CDR1 is ENHRY and CDR2 is SYGVKD. The chain's CDR3 is CAISEGGTGAYEQYF. The DNA of the CDR3 is TGTGCCATCAGTGAGGGGGGGACAGGGGCTTACGAGCAGTACTTC.

As DNA, the CDR3 is TGTGCCAGCAGCTTAGACAGGGTTGTTTCCTATGGCTACACCTTC. Residues: CASSLDRVVSYGYTF. The chain uses TRBV7-2 and TRBJ1-2; D is perhaps TRBD1 (6 bases). CDR1 is SGHTA and CDR2 is FQGNSA in the germline V gene. V was clipped by 1 base and J by 4 bases, with 13 bases between them. This CDR3 region has 15 residues. The variable domain in full, with the rest retrieved from reference TRBV7-2 and TRBJ1-2, is GAGVSQSPSNKVTEKGKDVELRCDPISGHTALYWYRQSLGQGLEFLIYFQGNSAPDKSGLPSDRFSAERTGGSVSTLTIQRTQQEDSAVYLCASSLDRVVSYGYTFGSGTRLTVV.

This chain links TRBV7-2 with TRBJ2-7; unclear D gene. Trimming stripped 5 bases from V and 4 bases from J, with 15 bases between. Germline V gene data show CDR1 as SGHTA and CDR2 as FQGNSA. The CDR3 totals 14 residues. CDR3 loop: CASSPPRLAYEQYF. CDR3 sequence (DNA): TGTGCCAGCAGCCCCCCTCGACTGGCATACGAGCAGTACTTC.

This clone has only a few counts. The rearrangement uses TRBV2 and TRBJ1-6; 8 bases are shared with TRBD1. Germline loops: CDR1 SNHLY, CDR2 FYNNEI. The V segment lost 6 bases and the J segment 7 bases; nucleotides outside the gene matches: 5. The CDR3 has 14 residues. CDR3 nucleotides: TGTGCCAGCAGCCTCCAGGGGGCCAATTCACCCCTCCACTTT. It codes for CASSLQGANSPLHF.

The rearrangement links TRBV7-2 to TRBJ2-7; D remains ambiguous. This CDR3 comprises 11 residues. The germline gives CDR1 SGHTA, CDR2 FQGNSA. The V gene lost 5 bases and the J gene lost 3 bases, with 5 bases spanning the gap. In DNA form, the CDR3 reads TGTGCCAGCAGCCCCCTCTACGAGCAGTACTTC. Translating gives CASSPLYEQYF.

The sample holds many counts of this clone. V and J are TRBV2 and TRBJ1-1; D is ambiguous. CDR1 is SNHLY and CDR2 is FYNNEI in the germline V gene. The length of the CDR3 is 13 residues. Trimming pared 7 bases from V and 0 bases from J, leaving 9 bases between. The chain's CDR3 is CASTPQLNTEAFF. DNA for the CDR3: TGTGCCAGCACGCCACAGCTGAACACTGAAGCTTTCTTT.

The chain joins TRBV27 to TRBJ1-5, with a tentative D call TRBD1 (6 bases). V gave up 2 bases and J gave up 0 bases, with 8 bases separating them. This CDR3 comprises 15 residues. Germline V gene sequence: CDR1 MNHEY, CDR2 SMNVEV (reference sequence). The CDR3 sequence: CASSLRGNSNQPQHF. The CDR3 DNA reads as TGTGCCAGCAGTTTAAGGGGGAATAGCAATCAGCCCCAGCATTTT.

The CDR3 protein is CASSPYTDTQYF. In DNA form, the CDR3 reads TGTGCCAGCAGTCCCTACACAGATACGCAGTATTTT. This chain joins TRBV28 and TRBJ2-3; unclear D gene. Germline CDR1 reads MDHEN; CDR2 reads SYDVKM. The ends were cut back, 5 bases at V and 2 bases at J, with 5 bases in the middle. This CDR3 is built from 12 residues.

The rearrangement uses TRBV6-5 and TRBJ2-2, with 8 nucleotides matching TRBD1. Trimming at V came to 0 bases and at J to 6 bases, leaving 0 bases not matched to a gene. This CDR3 region has 14 residues. CDR1 is MNHEY and CDR2 is SVGAGI in the germline V gene. CDR3 DNA sequence: TGTGCCAGCAGTTACTCACAGGGGGCCGGGGAGCTGTTTTTT. It is translated as CASSYSQGAGELFF.

The J gene is TRBJ1-5, the V gene TRBV6-5; TRBD1 might be the D (6 bases). The CDR3 covers 14 residues. The V gene lost 10 bases and the J gene lost 3 bases, with 16 bases spanning the gap. The germline V gene has CDR1 MNHEY and CDR2 SVGAGI. Here the CDR3 reads CATGRGADNQPQHF. CDR3 sequence (DNA): TGTGCCACTGGCAGGGGCGCGGACAATCAGCCCCAGCATTTT.

This clone has more than one count but fewer than ten. The gene calls are TRBV5-1 and TRBJ1-5; a weak D match, TRBD1 (5 bases). The CDR3 is 15 amino acids. Germline V CDR1 and CDR2: SGHRS, YFSETQ. V was shortened by 0 bases and J by 4 bases, with 11 bases between the two germline ends. The CDR3 region has the DNA TGCGCCAGCAGCTTGGAGGGGTCCGGGAATCAGCCCCAGCATTTT. Amino acid sequence: CASSLEGSGNQPQHF.

This clone was counted a few times. The chain carries TRBV19 and TRBJ2-7; 7 positions agree with TRBD2. CDR3 size: 13 residues. Trimming at V came to 4 bases and at J to 5 bases, leaving 5 bases not matched to a gene. Germline CDR1 and CDR2: LNHDA and SQIVND (reference sequence). This chain's CDR3 is CASSRAAGDEQYF. The DNA for the CDR3 is TGTGCCAGTAGTAGGGCGGCGGGGGACGAGCAGTACTTC.

The V call is TRBV5-4, the J call TRBJ1-5; TRBD1 agrees at 8 bases. With 4 bases clipped from V and 5 bases from J, the junction kept 2 bases outside the gene matches. The V gene's germline CDR1 is SGHNT and CDR2 YYREEE (reference sequence). This CDR3 comprises 13 residues. The CDR3 protein is CASSVDRDQPQHF. DNA of the CDR3: TGTGCCAGCAGCGTGGACAGGGATCAGCCCCAGCATTTT.

This CDR3 is CASSPGHSGANVLTF. CDR3 DNA sequence: TGCGCCAGCAGCCCGGGACACTCTGGGGCCAACGTCCTGACTTTC. This sequence joins TRBV5-1 and TRBJ2-6, with a tentative D call TRBD1 (6 bases). V lost 4 bases, J lost 0 bases, and 8 bases lay in between. CDR1 and CDR2 (germline): SGHRS, YFSETQ. The CDR3 totals 15 residues.